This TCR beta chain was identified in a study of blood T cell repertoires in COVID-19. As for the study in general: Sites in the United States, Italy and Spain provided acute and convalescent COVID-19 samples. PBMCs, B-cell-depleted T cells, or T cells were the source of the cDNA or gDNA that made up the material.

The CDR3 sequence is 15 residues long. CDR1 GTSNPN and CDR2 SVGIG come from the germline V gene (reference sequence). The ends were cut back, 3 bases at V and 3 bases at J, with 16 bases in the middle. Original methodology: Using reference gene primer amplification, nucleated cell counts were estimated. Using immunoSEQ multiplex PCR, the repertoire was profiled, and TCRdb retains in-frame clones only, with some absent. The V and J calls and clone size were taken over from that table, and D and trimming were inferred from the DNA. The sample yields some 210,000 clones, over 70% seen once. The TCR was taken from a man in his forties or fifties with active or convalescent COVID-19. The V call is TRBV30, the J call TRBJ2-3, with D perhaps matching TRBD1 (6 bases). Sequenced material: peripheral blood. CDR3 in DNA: TGTGCCTGGAGCGAGACAGGTGGGGTAACAGATACGCAGTATTTT. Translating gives CAWSETGGVTDTQYF.